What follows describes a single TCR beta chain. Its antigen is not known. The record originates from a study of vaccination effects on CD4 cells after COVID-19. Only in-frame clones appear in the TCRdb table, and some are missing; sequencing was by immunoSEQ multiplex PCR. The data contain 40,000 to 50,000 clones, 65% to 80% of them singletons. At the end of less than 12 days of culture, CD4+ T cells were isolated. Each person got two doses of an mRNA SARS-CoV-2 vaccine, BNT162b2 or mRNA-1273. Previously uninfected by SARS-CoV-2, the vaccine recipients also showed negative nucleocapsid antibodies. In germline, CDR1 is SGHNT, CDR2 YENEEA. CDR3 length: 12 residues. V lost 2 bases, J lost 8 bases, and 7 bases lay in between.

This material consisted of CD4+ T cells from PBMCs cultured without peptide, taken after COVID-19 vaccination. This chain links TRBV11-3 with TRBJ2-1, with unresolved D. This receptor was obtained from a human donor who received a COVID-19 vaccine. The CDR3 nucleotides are TGTGCCAGCAGCTTATCCCGAGATGAGCAGTTCTTC. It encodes CASSLSRDEQFF.